The source of this T cell receptor (beta chain) is a study of blood T cell repertoires in COVID-19. Study-wide context: The United States, Italy and Spain supplied acute and convalescent COVID-19 samples.

The CDR3 is 17 residues long. Per germline, CDR1 SGHRS and CDR2 YFSETQ. Deletions cut 0 bases from V and 4 bases from J, with 20 bases between. In the authors' methods: It was from reference gene primer amplification that nucleated cell counts were estimated. Repertoires were generated with immunoSEQ multiplex PCR, while TCRdb's copy carries only in-frame clones and drops some. The V and J calls and clone size come from that table; D and trimming were worked out from the DNA. The sample records approximately 250,000 clones, approximately 91% being singletons. Sequencing was performed on PBMCs or T cells enriched from blood (not recorded which). V gene TRBV5-1 combines with J gene TRBJ2-7, with D possibly TRBD1 on 6 matching bases. This TCR was sampled from a woman under 40 who had recovered from COVID-19. CDR3 DNA: TGCGCCAGCAGCTTGGAACCCTCCGGACAGATAAGTTACGAGCAGTACTTC. Translation: CASSLEPSGQISYEQYF.